This T cell receptor (beta chain) was profiled in a study of CD8 T cells in ankylosing spondylitis. Trimming cost V 0 bases and J 4 bases, with 4 bases left between them. The CDR3 length is 13 residues. Germline lookup yields CDR1 WNHNN and CDR2 SYGVQD (reference sequence). Within the sample, this clonotype is medium-sized. Its antigen is unknown. Each CDR3 protein gets one entry after TCRdb re-called the 5' RACE reads with MiXCR. The repertoire holds 35,000 or so distinct CDR3 sequences, with 6% as singletons. The study's findings and limits: Characteristic, it appeared, of ankylosing spondylitis blood was a TCR beta motif of seven or eight highly homologous variants. The authors reported significant enrichment of disease-linked clones in matched ankylosing spondylitis synovial fluid.

This TCR was recovered from a male donor with ankylosing spondylitis or in good health (not recorded which). The sequencing input was blood, either unsorted or a sorted T cell fraction (not recorded which). This chain connects TRBV10-1 to TRBJ2-4, with D unresolved. For the CDR3, the DNA is TGCGCCAGCAGTGAGTCGGGGAAAAACATTCAGTACTTC. The encoded protein is CASSESGKNIQYF.